The 22 T cell receptor beta chains below all came from one sample that was sequenced in a study of blood T cell repertoires in COVID-19. TCRdb keeps only in-frame clones here, not all; method: immunoSEQ multiplex PCR. The sample gives more than 250,000 clones, 87% of which show up once; approximately 5.2% is in the top ten. Sequencing was done on a sample of PBMCs or T cells enriched from blood (not recorded which). Receptors were obtained from a woman under 40 who had recovered from COVID-19.

Only a few counts were recorded for this clone. In the same sample, other DNA sequences code for this CDR3. V is TRBV19 and J is TRBJ1-1; D remains unclear. V was cut by 5 bases and J by 3 bases, with 10 bases left in between. The CDR3 has 13 residues. Germline lookup yields CDR1 LNHDA and CDR2 SQIVND (reference sequence). CDR3 sequence (DNA): TGTGCCAGTAGTCTGATTGCGGACACTGAAGCTTTCTTT. Protein product: CASSLIADTEAFF.

The CDR3 protein is CAWSVQTGWNEKLFF. CDR3 coding DNA: TGTGCCTGGAGTGTACAAACAGGGTGGAATGAAAAACTGTTTTTT. The chain has TRBV30 and TRBJ1-4; maybe TRBD1 (6 bases). Trimming removed 0 bases at V and 5 bases at J, with 13 bases between. The germline gives CDR1 GTSNPN, CDR2 SVGIG (reference sequence). There are 15 residues in the CDR3.

The chain employs TRBV5-1 and TRBJ2-1; D might be TRBD1 (6 bases). Trimming took off 4 bases at V and 5 bases at J, with 13 bases between the two ends. In germline, CDR1 is SGHRS, CDR2 YFSETQ. The CDR3 has 14 residues. In DNA, the CDR3 is TGCGCCAGCAGCACGACAGGAACCGACAATGAGCAGTTCTTC. As protein: CASSTTGTDNEQFF. Looking up the rest from reference TRBV5-1 and TRBJ2-1 gives the full variable domain: KAGVTQTPRYLIKTRGQQVTLSCSPISGHRSVSWYQQTPGQGLQFLFEYFSETQRNKGNFPGRFSGRQFSNSRSEMNVSTLELGDSALYLCASSTTGTDNEQFFGPGTRLTVL.

The V call is TRBV4-1, the J call TRBJ1-2, with 8 bases fitting TRBD1. Trimming cost V 0 bases and J 8 bases; bases outside gene matches: 14. This CDR3 is 17 amino acids long. Germline V gene data show CDR1 as MGHRA and CDR2 as YSYEKL. The CDR3 protein is CASSQDRQGIDAMGYTF. CDR3 bases: TGCGCCAGCAGCCAAGACAGACAGGGGATAGACGCTATGGGCTACACCTTC.

This chain uses TRBV30 with TRBJ2-7, with a tentative D call TRBD2 (7 bases). Germline CDR1 GTSNPN, CDR2 SVGIG (reference sequence). The CDR3 runs 15 residues. V dropped 2 bases and J dropped 2 bases, with 16 bases sitting between them. CDR3 amino acids: CAWSRGGISTYEQYF. CDR3 coding DNA: TGTGCCTGGAGTAGGGGGGGGATCAGTACCTACGAGCAGTACTTC.

This chain connects TRBV7-9 to TRBJ2-1, with 7 positions matching TRBD1. The germline V gene encodes CDR1 SEHNR and CDR2 FQNEAQ (reference sequence). Trimming took 4 bases from V and 8 from J; bases not matched to a gene: 14. The CDR3 consists of 16 residues. In DNA, the CDR3 is TGTGCCAGCAGCTCCGACGAACAGGGGCCTCGGGATGAGCAGTTCTTC. Residues: CASSSDEQGPRDEQFF.

CDR3 residues: CASSLTGANQPQHF. DNA of the CDR3: TGTGCCAGCAGCCTGACAGGGGCCAATCAGCCCCAGCATTTT. The J gene is TRBJ1-5, the V gene TRBV7-2; 8 nucleotides align to TRBD1. This CDR3 has 14 amino acids. Germline assignment: CDR1 SGHTA and CDR2 FQGNSA. V was pared by 5 bases and J by 3 bases, with 3 bases of the junction left unmatched. The full variable domain, in which reference TRBV7-2 and TRBJ1-5 provide the parts outside the CDR3, is GAGVSQSPSNKVTEKGKDVELRCDPISGHTALYWYRQSLGQGLEFLIYFQGNSAPDKSGLPSDRFSAERTGGSVSTLTIQRTQQEDSAVYLCASSLTGANQPQHFGDGTRLSIL.

The chain recombines TRBV18 with TRBJ1-1; no clear D. The CDR3 length is 14 residues. Looked up from germline, CDR1 is KGHSH and CDR2 is LQKENI. Trimming stripped 0 bases from V and 4 bases from J, with 9 bases between. This chain's CDR3 is CASSPPVDSTEAFF. The CDR3 nucleotides are TGTGCCAGCTCACCACCGGTGGACTCCACTGAAGCTTTCTTT.

The rearrangement joins TRBV29-1 to TRBJ1-1; tentatively, D is TRBD1 (6 bases). V was pared by 6 bases and J by 5 bases, with 19 bases between. The CDR3 totals 14 residues. Per germline, CDR1 SQVTM and CDR2 ANQGSEA. CDR3 coding DNA: TGCAGCGTATGGGACACGGGCGGTGAGACTGAAGCTTTCTTT. This translates into CSVWDTGGETEAFF.

V is TRBV5-1 and J is TRBJ2-2, with 9 bases fitting TRBD1. The germline V gene encodes CDR1 SGHRS and CDR2 YFSETQ. This CDR3 spans 17 amino acids. After removal of 6 bases from V and 4 bases from J, the junction contained 13 bases not matched to a gene. The CDR3 loop reads CASTLTGTGTITGELFF. In DNA form, the CDR3 reads TGCGCCAGCACCCTGACCGGGACAGGGACCATCACCGGGGAGCTGTTTTTT.

V usage is TRBV30 and J usage is TRBJ1-1, with TRBD1 as a possible D gene (6 bases). The CDR3 runs to 13 residues. Per germline, CDR1 GTSNPN and CDR2 SVGIG (reference sequence). Trimming took off 4 bases at V and 4 bases at J, with 13 bases between the two ends. The CDR3 spells CAWILRGGTEAFF. CDR3 in DNA: TGTGCCTGGATCCTCAGGGGCGGCACTGAAGCTTTCTTT.

The gene calls are TRBV5-1 and TRBJ2-2; weak D call: TRBD1 (6 bases). The V end lost 4 bases, the J end lost 1 base, and 14 bases lay between the germline ends. The CDR3 consists of 16 residues. Germline CDR1 SGHRS, CDR2 YFSETQ. CDR3 amino acids: CASSPTAGVNTGELFF. CDR3 nucleotides: TGCGCCAGCAGCCCCACCGCAGGGGTGAACACCGGGGAGCTGTTTTTT. Using reference TRBV5-1 and TRBJ2-2 for the parts outside the CDR3, the full variable domain is KAGVTQTPRYLIKTRGQQVTLSCSPISGHRSVSWYQQTPGQGLQFLFEYFSETQRNKGNFPGRFSGRQFSNSRSEMNVSTLELGDSALYLCASSPTAGVNTGELFFGEGSRLTVL.

V and J are TRBV6-1 and TRBJ1-6; 9 nucleotides line up with TRBD1. Per the germline V gene, CDR1 is MNHNS and CDR2 is SASEGT. After removal of 3 bases from V and 5 bases from J, the junction contained 5 bases not matched to a gene. This CDR3 region has 16 residues. This CDR3 reads CASSDPGTGHNSPLHF. The CDR3 nucleotides are TGTGCCAGCAGTGACCCGGGGACAGGGCATAATTCACCCCTCCACTTT.

The chain combines TRBV2 with TRBJ1-3; D gene ambiguous. Germline V gene data show CDR1 as SNHLY and CDR2 as FYNNEI. V was clipped by 4 bases and J by 3 bases, with 7 bases between them. The CDR3 spans 13 residues. In DNA form, the CDR3 reads TGTGCCAGCAGTGGAGAGAATGGAAACACCATATATTTT. Translated: CASSGENGNTIYF.

This rearrangement joins TRBV5-1 to TRBJ2-5; maybe TRBD1 (5 bases). V was cut by 0 bases and J by 5 bases, with 11 bases left in between. The length of the CDR3 is 14 residues. Germline CDR1 SGHRS, CDR2 YFSETQ. CDR3 DNA sequence: TGCGCCAGCAGCTTGGAATTAGCAGGGGAGACCCAGTACTTC. Translated: CASSLELAGETQYF.

The chain is built from TRBV19 and TRBJ2-5, with 12 positions matching TRBD2. After removal of 5 bases from V and 1 base from J, the junction contained 5 bases not matched to a gene. Per the germline V gene, CDR1 is LNHDA and CDR2 is SQIVND (reference sequence). The CDR3 spans 16 residues. The CDR3: CASSLLAGGPQETQYF. In nucleotides, the CDR3 is TGTGCCAGTAGTCTACTAGCGGGGGGCCCCCAAGAGACCCAGTACTTC.

This clone was counted once. The chain has TRBV30 and TRBJ1-4; possibly TRBD1 for D (6 bases). Looked up from germline, CDR1 is GTSNPN and CDR2 is SVGIG (reference sequence). Between the trimmed V and J ends, which lost 0 bases and 6 bases, there was a span of 11 bases. The CDR3 spans 14 residues. The CDR3: CAWSVAPGDEKLFF. CDR3 sequence (DNA): TGTGCCTGGAGTGTAGCACCAGGGGATGAAAAACTGTTTTTT.

The chain uses TRBV11-2 and TRBJ1-5; 11 nucleotides match TRBD1. The CDR3 is 15 amino acids. The V segment lost 5 bases and the J segment 6 bases; nucleotides outside the gene matches: 6. Per the germline V gene, CDR1 is SGHAT and CDR2 is FQNNGV. The CDR3 region has the DNA TGTGCCAGCAGCGAGGGGACAGGGGGTCCTCAGCCCCAGCATTTT. The encoded protein is CASSEGTGGPQPQHF.

The chain recombines TRBV4-3 with TRBJ2-7; perhaps TRBD2 as D (6 bases). Germline CDR1 and CDR2: LGHNA and YSLEER. The CDR3 has 15 residues. V was trimmed by 1 base and J by 1 base, leaving 11 bases between them. The CDR3 bases are TGCGCCAGCAGCCAAGTGCTAGCGAGTTCCTACGAGCAGTACTTC. This codes for CASSQVLASSYEQYF.

The chain combines TRBV19 with TRBJ1-1; D is perhaps TRBD1 (6 bases). V lost 4 bases, J lost 3 bases, and 12 bases lay in between. This CDR3 is built from 14 residues. Looked up from germline, CDR1 is LNHDA and CDR2 is SQIVND (reference sequence). CDR3 residues: CASSNRATHTEAFF. The CDR3 nucleotides are TGTGCCAGTAGTAACAGGGCTACGCACACTGAAGCTTTCTTT.

The chain employs TRBV5-6 and TRBJ2-5; 8 bases map to TRBD1. J was trimmed by 1 base and V by 3 bases; bases with no gene match: 11. This CDR3 has 17 residues. CDR1 is SGHDT, CDR2 YYEEEE, per germline. The DNA for the CDR3 is TGTGCCAGCAGCTGGGGTCCGACAGGGGTGGCCCAAGAGACCCAGTACTTC. Protein product: CASSWGPTGVAQETQYF.

V is TRBV4-2 and J is TRBJ2-5; 7 bases are shared with TRBD2. The CDR3 totals 15 residues. Germline V CDR1 and CDR2: LGHNA, YNFKEQ. Trimming took 2 bases from V and 0 from J; bases not matched to a gene: 3. The CDR3 loop reads CASSQQAGYQETQYF. The CDR3 DNA is TGTGCCAGCAGCCAACAAGCGGGGTACCAAGAGACCCAGTACTTC.